The rows below give T cell receptor beta chains drawn from one sample of a study of Graves' ophthalmopathy and Graves' hyperthyroidism. TCRdb used MiXCR to reprocess the multiplex PCR reads, holding one entry per CDR3 protein. The sample lists 660,000 or so distinct CDR3 sequences; 35% to 50% were seen once. The sequenced sample consisted of peripheral blood. Receptor source: an adult man with Graves' ophthalmopathy. Each CDR3 is given with its conserved first and last residue. D genes are given only for firm matches. For some rows the clone size is stated as once, few or many, or as a class when expanded; others skip it.

TRBJ1-4,TRBV15,many,-,CATSRVRESGLSTNEKLFF,TGTGCCACCAGCAGAGTCCGGGAATCAGGGCTTTCCACTAATGAAAAACTGTTTTTT
TRBJ2-6,TRBV2,few,TRBD1,CASSRYRGSGANVLTF,TGTGCCAGCAGTCGCTACAGGGGATCTGGGGCCAACGTCCTGACTTTC
TRBJ1-5,TRBV4-1,many,-,CASSPRTDNQPQHF,TGCGCCAGCAGCCCACGGACAGACAATCAGCCCCAGCATTTT
TRBJ1-5,TRBV15,-,TRBD1,CATSRVGQGRQPQHF,TGTGCCACCAGCAGGGTCGGACAGGGTAGGCAGCCCCAGCATTTT
TRBJ2-2,TRBV6-6,few,-,CASSYGGGYTGELFF,TGTGCCAGCAGTTATGGAGGCGGGTACACCGGGGAGCTGTTTTTT
TRBJ1-1,TRBV7-9,many,-,CASSVLEITEAFF,TGTGCCAGCAGCGTTCTGGAGATCACTGAAGCTTTCTTT
TRBJ2-5,TRBV7-9,few,TRBD1,CASSLVSTGEETQYF,TGTGCCAGCAGCTTAGTTTCCACAGGGGAAGAGACCCAGTACTTC
TRBJ1-6,TRBV7-2,-,-,CASSSPPGVGDSPLHF,TGTGCCAGCAGCTCCCCCCCAGGAGTTGGGGATTCACCCCTCCACTTT
TRBJ1-6,TRBV25-1,once,-,CASSAGGGGTSPLHF,TGTGCCAGCAGCGCCGGAGGGGGGGGAACTTCACCCCTCCACTTT
TRBJ2-7,TRBV5-1,-,-,CASSQQGVREQYF,TGCGCCAGCAGCCAACAGGGAGTTCGCGAGCAGTACTTC
TRBJ1-1,TRBV11-2,-,-,CASSLTSPGENTEAFF,TGTGCCAGCAGCTTAACCTCTCCAGGGGAGAACACTGAAGCTTTCTTT
TRBJ1-5,TRBV19,-,-,CASSIGTAVNQPQHF,TGTGCCAGTAGTATAGGGACGGCAGTCAATCAGCCCCAGCATTTT
TRBJ2-5,TRBV5-1,many,-,CASSLAASAGDEETQYF,TGCGCCAGCAGCTTGGCCGCGTCGGCAGGGGATGAGGAGACCCAGTACTTC
TRBJ2-2,TRBV7-9,once,TRBD1,CASSLARQGASGTGELFF,TGTGCCAGCAGCTTAGCCCGACAGGGGGCTTCGGGCACCGGGGAGCTGTTTTTT
TRBJ2-2,TRBV11-2,-,-,CASSLAGGIGRELFF,TGTGCCAGCAGCTTGGCCGGGGGAATAGGGCGGGAGCTGTTTTTT
TRBJ1-5,TRBV12-3/TRBV12-4,many,TRBD1,CASSAQQGIGNQPQHF,TGTGCCAGCAGTGCTCAACAGGGGATTGGAAATCAGCCCCAGCATTTT
TRBJ1-5,TRBV6-6,-,TRBD1,CASRIGINRGDQPQHF,TGTGCCAGCCGAATCGGAATAAACAGGGGAGATCAGCCCCAGCATTTT
TRBJ2-7,TRBV4-2,-,-,CASSQGRQYEQYF,TGTGCCAGCAGCCAAGGGCGCCAGTACGAGCAGTACTTC
TRBJ2-2,TRBV9,few,TRBD2,CASSVTSGITTGELFF,TGTGCCAGCAGCGTAACAAGCGGGATTACCACCGGGGAGCTGTTTTTT
TRBJ1-2,TRBV11-2,many,-,CASSLVYGGSDYGYTF,TGTGCCAGCAGCTTAGTCTACGGGGGCAGTGACTATGGCTACACCTTC
TRBJ1-6,TRBV10-2,-,-,CTSSESGPWKSPLHF,TGCACCAGCAGTGAGTCCGGGCCTTGGAAATCACCCCTCCACTTT
TRBJ1-1,TRBV6-5,few,-,CASSYSRELGHRTEAFF,TGTGCCAGCAGTTACTCTAGAGAATTGGGACACCGCACTGAAGCTTTCTTT